Following are 11 T cell receptor beta chains from one sample sequenced in a study of blood T cell repertoires in COVID-19. Assay used: immunoSEQ multiplex PCR; TCRdb lists only in-frame clones, some missing. The sample carries a few hundred thousand clones, 80% to 85% recorded once. Sequencing input: peripheral blood. These receptors all stem from a woman between 55 and 75 years old with acute or convalescent COVID-19.

The CDR3 DNA reads as TGCGCCAGCAGTGAGAAGCGGCTAGCGGGGGGCCGGACAGCCACAGATACGCAGTATTTT. Translation: CASSEKRLAGGRTATDTQYF. The chain carries TRBV10-1 and TRBJ2-3, with TRBD2 matching over 11 bases. Germline V gene data show CDR1 as WNHNN and CDR2 as SYGVQD (reference sequence). This CDR3 is 20 amino acids long. The ends lost 2 bases at V and 2 bases at J; junction bases unmatched: 15.

The chain is built from TRBV2 and TRBJ2-3; 8 bases are a match to TRBD1. The CDR3 totals 14 residues. The V segment lost 4 bases and the J segment 5 bases; nucleotides outside the gene matches: 5. The V gene's germline CDR1 is SNHLY and CDR2 FYNNEI. The CDR3 is CASSVQGVKDTQYF. The CDR3 bases are TGTGCCAGCAGTGTACAGGGGGTCAAAGATACGCAGTATTTT.

The chain links TRBV18 to TRBJ2-3, with a weak D call TRBD1 (6 bases). V lost 6 bases and J lost 4, with 14 bases in between. Per the germline V gene, CDR1 is KGHSH and CDR2 is LQKENI. The CDR3 has 14 amino acids. The CDR3 sequence is CASSPSGQPDTQYF. Here the CDR3 DNA reads TGTGCCAGCTCCCCATCCGGACAGCCAGATACGCAGTATTTT.

The chain has TRBV5-1 and TRBJ1-3, with D possibly TRBD1 on 5 matching bases. CDR1 is SGHRS, CDR2 YFSETQ, per germline. V lost 0 bases to trimming and J lost 7 bases, with 14 bases between them. There are 15 residues in the CDR3. As DNA, the CDR3 is TGCGCCAGCAGCTTGGCAGGACAAAAGGGGAACACCATATATTTT. Protein: CASSLAGQKGNTIYF.

The chain joins TRBV21-1 to TRBJ2-4; the D call TRBD1 from the table was never checked on the DNA. TRBV21-1 is a pseudogene segment. The CDR3 totals 17 residues. As DNA, the CDR3 is TGTGCCAGCAGCAAAGGGACAGGGTTGTGGGAAAAAAACATTCAGTACTTC. It yields the protein CASSKGTGLWEKNIQYF.

V gene TRBV30 combines with J gene TRBJ1-6; D unclear. Trimming pared 3 bases from V and 6 bases from J, leaving 9 bases between. The CDR3 is 13 residues long. CDR1 and CDR2 (germline): GTSNPN, SVGIG (reference sequence). The CDR3 here is CAWRTGVNSPLHF. The CDR3 nucleotides read TGTGCCTGGAGGACCGGGGTTAATTCACCCCTCCACTTT.

This chain uses TRBV3-1 (or the pseudogene TRBV3-2) with TRBJ1-3, with D possibly being TRBD1 (6 bases). The germline V gene encodes CDR1 LGHDT and CDR2 YNNKEL (reference sequence). Trimming removed 4 bases from V and 9 bases from J, with 16 bases in between. The CDR3 loop spans 14 amino acids. CDR3 region: CASSPPTGTLTIYF. The CDR3 DNA is TGTGCCAGCAGCCCTCCGACAGGCACCCTCACCATATATTTT.

The chain couples TRBV5-4 to TRBJ2-2, with D possibly TRBD2 on 5 matching bases. Germline CDR1 SGHNT, CDR2 YYREEE (reference sequence). Trimming removed 3 bases at V and 7 bases at J, with 10 bases between. The CDR3 covers 13 residues. The CDR3 nucleotides are TGTGCCAGCAGCTCCGGACTGAACGGGGAGCTGTTTTTT. As protein: CASSSGLNGELFF.

The rearrangement uses TRBV5-8 and TRBJ1-4; TRBD1 agrees at 8 bases. Germline V gene lookup returns CDR1 SGHTS and CDR2 YDEGEE. The V segment lost 3 bases and the J segment 5 bases; nucleotides outside the gene matches: 6. The CDR3 sequence is 15 residues long. The CDR3 here is CASSSKGQANEKLFF. DNA of the CDR3: TGTGCCAGCAGCTCCAAGGGACAGGCCAATGAAAAACTGTTTTTT.

The rearrangement uses TRBV30 and TRBJ1-2, with D possibly being TRBD1 (6 bases). The germline V gene has CDR1 GTSNPN and CDR2 SVGIG (reference sequence). The V gene lost 1 base and the J gene lost 3 bases, with 9 bases spanning the gap. The CDR3 spans 13 residues. The CDR3 reads CAWSGGTHYGYTF. The CDR3 nucleotides are TGTGCCTGGAGTGGTGGGACACACTATGGCTACACCTTC.

V gene TRBV5-1 combines with J gene TRBJ2-4; 9 bases align to TRBD1. This CDR3 has 15 amino acids. Looked up from germline, CDR1 is SGHRS and CDR2 is YFSETQ. The ends lost 3 bases at V and 4 bases at J; junction bases unmatched: 5. The CDR3 spells CASSSGQGTKNIQYF. The CDR3 DNA is TGCGCCAGCAGCTCGGGACAGGGTACGAAAAACATTCAGTACTTC.